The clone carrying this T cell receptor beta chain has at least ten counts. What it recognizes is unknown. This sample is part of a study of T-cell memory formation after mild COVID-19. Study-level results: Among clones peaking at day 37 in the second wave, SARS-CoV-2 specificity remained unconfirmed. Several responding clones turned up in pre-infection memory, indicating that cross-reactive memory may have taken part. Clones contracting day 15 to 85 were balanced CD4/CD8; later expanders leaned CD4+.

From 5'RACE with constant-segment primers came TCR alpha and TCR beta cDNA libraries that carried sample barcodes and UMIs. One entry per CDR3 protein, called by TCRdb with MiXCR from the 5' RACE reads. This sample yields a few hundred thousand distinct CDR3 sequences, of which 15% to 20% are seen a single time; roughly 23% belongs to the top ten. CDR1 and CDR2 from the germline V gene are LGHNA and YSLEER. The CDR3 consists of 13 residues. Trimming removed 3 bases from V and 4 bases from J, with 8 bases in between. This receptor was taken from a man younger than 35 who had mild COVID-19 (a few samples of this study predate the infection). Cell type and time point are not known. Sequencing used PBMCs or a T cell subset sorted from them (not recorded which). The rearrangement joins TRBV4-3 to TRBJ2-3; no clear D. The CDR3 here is CASSHGPADTQYF. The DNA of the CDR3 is TGCGCCAGCAGCCACGGACCGGCAGATACGCAGTATTTT.